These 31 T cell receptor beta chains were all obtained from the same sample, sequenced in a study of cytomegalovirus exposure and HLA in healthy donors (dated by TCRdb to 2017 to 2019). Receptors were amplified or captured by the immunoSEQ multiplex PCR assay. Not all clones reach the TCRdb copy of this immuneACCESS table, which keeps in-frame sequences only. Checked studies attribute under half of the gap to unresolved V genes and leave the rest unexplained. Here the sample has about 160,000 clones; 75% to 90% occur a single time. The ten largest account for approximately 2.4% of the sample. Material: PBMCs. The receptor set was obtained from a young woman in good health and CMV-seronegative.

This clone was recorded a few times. Written as DNA, the CDR3 is TGTGCCAGTAGTGGGCCTTCCTACGAGCAGTACTTC. Translation: CASSGPSYEQYF. This chain uses TRBV19 with TRBJ2-7, with unresolved D. Deletions cut 5 bases from V and 1 base from J, with 6 bases between. CDR3 length: 12 residues. Per the germline V gene, CDR1 is LNHDA and CDR2 is SQIVND (reference sequence).

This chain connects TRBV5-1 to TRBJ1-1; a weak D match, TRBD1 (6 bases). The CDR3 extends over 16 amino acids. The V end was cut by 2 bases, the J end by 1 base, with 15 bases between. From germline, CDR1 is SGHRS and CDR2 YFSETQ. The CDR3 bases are TGCGCCAGCAGCTTCGCGTGGACAGCAAAGAACACTGAAGCTTTCTTT. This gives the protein CASSFAWTAKNTEAFF.

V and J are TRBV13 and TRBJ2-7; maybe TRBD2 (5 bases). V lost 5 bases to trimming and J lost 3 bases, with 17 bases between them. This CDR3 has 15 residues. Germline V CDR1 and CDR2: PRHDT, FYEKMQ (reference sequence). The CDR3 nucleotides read TGTGCCAGCAGCCCCCCGCGGGTCGTTCTCTACGAGCAGTACTTC. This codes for CASSPPRVVLYEQYF.

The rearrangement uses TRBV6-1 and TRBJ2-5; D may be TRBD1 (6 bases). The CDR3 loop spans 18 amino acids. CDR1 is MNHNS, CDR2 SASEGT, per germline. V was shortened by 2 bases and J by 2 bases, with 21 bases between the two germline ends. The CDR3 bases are TGTGCCAGCAGTGAAACAGGGAGTGGGGGTCCGTTACAAGAGACCCAGTACTTC. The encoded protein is CASSETGSGGPLQETQYF.

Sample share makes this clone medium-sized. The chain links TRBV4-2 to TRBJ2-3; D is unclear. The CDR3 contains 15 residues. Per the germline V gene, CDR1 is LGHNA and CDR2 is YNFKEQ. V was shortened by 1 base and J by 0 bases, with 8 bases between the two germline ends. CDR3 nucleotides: TGTGCCAGCAGCCAAGTTGAGGCAAGCACAGATACGCAGTATTTT. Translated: CASSQVEASTDTQYF.

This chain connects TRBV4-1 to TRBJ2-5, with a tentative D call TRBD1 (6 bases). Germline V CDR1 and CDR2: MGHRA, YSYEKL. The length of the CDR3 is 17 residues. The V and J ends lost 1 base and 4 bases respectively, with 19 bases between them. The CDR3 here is CASSQGVGQSGVETQYF. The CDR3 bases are TGCGCCAGCAGCCAAGGGGTCGGGCAGTCAGGGGTAGAGACCCAGTACTTC.

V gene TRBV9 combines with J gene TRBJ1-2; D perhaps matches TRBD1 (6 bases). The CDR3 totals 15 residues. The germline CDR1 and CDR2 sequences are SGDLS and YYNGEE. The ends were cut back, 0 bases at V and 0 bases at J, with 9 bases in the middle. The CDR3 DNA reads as TGTGCCAGCAGCGTAGACGCAGGGGCTAACTATGGCTACACCTTC. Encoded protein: CASSVDAGANYGYTF.

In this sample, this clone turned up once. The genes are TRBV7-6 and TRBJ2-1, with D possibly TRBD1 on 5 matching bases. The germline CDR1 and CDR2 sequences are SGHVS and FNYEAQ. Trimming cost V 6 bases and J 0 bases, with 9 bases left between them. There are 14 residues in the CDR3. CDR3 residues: CASRQASSYNEQFF. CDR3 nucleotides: TGTGCCAGCAGACAGGCGAGCTCCTACAATGAGCAGTTCTTC.

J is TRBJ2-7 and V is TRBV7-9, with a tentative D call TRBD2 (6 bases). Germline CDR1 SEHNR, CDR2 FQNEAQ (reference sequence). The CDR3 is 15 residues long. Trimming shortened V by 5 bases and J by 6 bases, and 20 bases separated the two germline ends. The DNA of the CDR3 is TGTGCCAGCAGCGCCTCCCGACTAGACAACCCCGAGCAGTACTTC. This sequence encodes CASSASRLDNPEQYF.

CDR3 loop: CASSTDSSYNSPLHF. The CDR3 DNA sequence: TGTGCCAGCAGCACGGACAGCTCCTATAATTCACCCCTCCACTTT. The chain recombines TRBV5-8 with TRBJ1-6; possibly TRBD1 for D (6 bases). V lost 4 bases and J lost 0, with 8 bases in between. This CDR3 has 15 amino acids. Germline-derived CDR1 and CDR2 are SGHTS and YDEGEE.

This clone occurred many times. For the CDR3, the DNA is TGTGCCAGCAGCTTGGGGACTGCCACCGGGGAGCTGTTTTTT. Amino acids: CASSLGTATGELFF. The J gene is TRBJ2-2, the V gene TRBV5-4; D is possibly TRBD2 (5 bases). CDR1 and CDR2 from the germline V gene are SGHNT and YYREEE (reference sequence). The CDR3 loop spans 14 amino acids. The V end was cut by 0 bases, the J end by 4 bases, with 7 bases between.

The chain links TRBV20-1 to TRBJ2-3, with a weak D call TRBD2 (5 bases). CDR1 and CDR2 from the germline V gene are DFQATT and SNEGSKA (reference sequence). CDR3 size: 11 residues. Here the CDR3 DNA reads TGCAGCCTGGCGGGTGAAGGTACGCAGTATTTT. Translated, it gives CSLAGEGTQYF.

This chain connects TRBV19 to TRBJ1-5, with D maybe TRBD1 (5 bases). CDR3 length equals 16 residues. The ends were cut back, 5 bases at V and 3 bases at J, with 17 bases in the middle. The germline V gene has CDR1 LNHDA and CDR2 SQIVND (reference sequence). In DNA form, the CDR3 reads TGTGCCAGTAGTCGACGCGGGGGGTGGTCCAATCAGCCCCAGCATTTT. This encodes CASSRRGGWSNQPQHF.

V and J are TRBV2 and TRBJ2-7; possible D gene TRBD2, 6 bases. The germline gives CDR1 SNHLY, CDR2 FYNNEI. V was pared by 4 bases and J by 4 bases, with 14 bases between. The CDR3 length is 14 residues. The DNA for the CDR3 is TGTGCCAGCAGTGGAAGGGACTCCTCTTACGAGCAGTACTTC. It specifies CASSGRDSSYEQYF.

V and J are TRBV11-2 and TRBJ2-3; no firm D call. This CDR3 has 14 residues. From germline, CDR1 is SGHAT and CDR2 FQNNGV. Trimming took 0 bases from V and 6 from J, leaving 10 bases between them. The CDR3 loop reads CASSLDLPADTQYF. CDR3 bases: TGTGCCAGCAGCTTAGATCTCCCCGCGGATACGCAGTATTTT.

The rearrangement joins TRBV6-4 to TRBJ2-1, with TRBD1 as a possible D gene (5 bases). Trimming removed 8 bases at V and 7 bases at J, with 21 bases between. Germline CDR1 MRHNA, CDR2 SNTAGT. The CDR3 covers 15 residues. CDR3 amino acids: CASSRAAGNENEQFF. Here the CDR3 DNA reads TGTGCCAGCTCCCGGGCGGCAGGGAATGAAAATGAGCAGTTCTTC.

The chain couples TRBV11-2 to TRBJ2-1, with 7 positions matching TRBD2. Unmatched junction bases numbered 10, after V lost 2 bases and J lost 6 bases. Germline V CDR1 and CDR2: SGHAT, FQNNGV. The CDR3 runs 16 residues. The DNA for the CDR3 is TGTGCCAGCAGCTTACATCCTTGGACTAGGCCCAATGAGCAGTTCTTC. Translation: CASSLHPWTRPNEQFF. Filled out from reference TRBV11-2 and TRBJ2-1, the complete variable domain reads EAGVAQSPRYKIIEKRQSVAFWCNPISGHATLYWYQQILGQGPKLLIQFQNNGVVDDSQLPKDRFSAERLKGVDSTLKIQPAKLEDSAVYLCASSLHPWTRPNEQFFGPGTRLTVL.

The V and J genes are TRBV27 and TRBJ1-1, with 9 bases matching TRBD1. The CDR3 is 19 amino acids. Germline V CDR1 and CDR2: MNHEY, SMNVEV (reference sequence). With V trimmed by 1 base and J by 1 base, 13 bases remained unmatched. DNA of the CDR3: TGTGCCAGCAGTTTATTCTCCTTTCGGACAGGGGCCCCGAACACTGAAGCTTTCTTT. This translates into CASSLFSFRTGAPNTEAFF.

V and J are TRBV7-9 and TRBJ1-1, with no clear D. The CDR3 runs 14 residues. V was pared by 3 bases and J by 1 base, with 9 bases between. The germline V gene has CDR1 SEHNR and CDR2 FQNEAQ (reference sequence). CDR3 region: CASSLRDGNTEAFF. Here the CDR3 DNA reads TGTGCCAGCAGCTTGAGGGATGGGAACACTGAAGCTTTCTTT.

In DNA, the CDR3 is TGTGCCAGCACCCTGAGTGGACAGGGTAGGAACGAGCAGTTCTTC. This gives the protein CASTLSGQGRNEQFF. V gene TRBV27 combines with J gene TRBJ2-1; 8 bases agree with TRBD1. V shed 7 bases, J shed 10 bases, and the junction held 15 bases outside the gene matches. CDR1 and CDR2 (germline): MNHEY, SMNVEV (reference sequence). There are 15 residues in the CDR3.

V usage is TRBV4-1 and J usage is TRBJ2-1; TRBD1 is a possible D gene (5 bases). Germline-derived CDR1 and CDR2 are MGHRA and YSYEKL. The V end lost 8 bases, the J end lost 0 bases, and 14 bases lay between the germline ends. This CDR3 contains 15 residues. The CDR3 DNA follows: TGCGCCAGCGTCGACAGCTTCAGCTCCTACAATGAGCAGTTCTTC. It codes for CASVDSFSSYNEQFF.

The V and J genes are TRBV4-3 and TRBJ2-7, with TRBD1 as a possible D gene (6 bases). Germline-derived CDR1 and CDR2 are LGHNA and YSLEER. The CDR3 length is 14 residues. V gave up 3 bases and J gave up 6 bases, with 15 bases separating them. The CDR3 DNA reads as TGCGCCAGCAGCCAGGATACAGGGCCAGGCGAGCAGTACTTC. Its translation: CASSQDTGPGEQYF.

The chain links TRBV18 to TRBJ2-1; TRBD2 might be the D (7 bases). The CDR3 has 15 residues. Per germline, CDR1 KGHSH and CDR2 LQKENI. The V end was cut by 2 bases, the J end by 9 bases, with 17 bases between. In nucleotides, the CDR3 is TGTGCCAGCTCACCAATACGAGGGGGAGGGGGTGAGCAGTTCTTC. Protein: CASSPIRGGGGEQFF.

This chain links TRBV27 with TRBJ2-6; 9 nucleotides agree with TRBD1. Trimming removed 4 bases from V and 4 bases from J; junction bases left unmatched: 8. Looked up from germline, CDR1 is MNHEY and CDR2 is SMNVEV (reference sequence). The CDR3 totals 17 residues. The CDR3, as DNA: TGTGCCAGCAGTTCTCCCGGGACAGGGACCGGGGCCAACGTCCTGACTTTC. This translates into CASSSPGTGTGANVLTF.

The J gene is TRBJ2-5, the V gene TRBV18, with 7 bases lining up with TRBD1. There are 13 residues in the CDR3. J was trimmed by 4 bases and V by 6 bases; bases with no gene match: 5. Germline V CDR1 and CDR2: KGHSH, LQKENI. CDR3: CASSTGSRETQYF. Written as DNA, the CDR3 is TGTGCCAGCTCGACAGGGTCAAGAGAGACCCAGTACTTC.

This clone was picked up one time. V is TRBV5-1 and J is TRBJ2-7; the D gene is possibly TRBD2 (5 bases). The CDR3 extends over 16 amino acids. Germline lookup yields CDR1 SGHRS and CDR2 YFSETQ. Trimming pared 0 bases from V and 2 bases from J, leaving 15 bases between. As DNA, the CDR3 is TGCGCCAGCAGCTTGGCGAGCGGACCCTACCCCTACGAGCAGTACTTC. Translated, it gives CASSLASGPYPYEQYF.

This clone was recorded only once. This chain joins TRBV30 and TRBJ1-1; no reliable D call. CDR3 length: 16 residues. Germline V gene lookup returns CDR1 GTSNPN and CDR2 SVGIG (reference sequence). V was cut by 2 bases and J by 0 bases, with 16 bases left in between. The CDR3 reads CAWSPLVGRLNTEAFF. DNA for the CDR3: TGTGCCTGGAGTCCGCTGGTCGGTCGATTGAACACTGAAGCTTTCTTT.

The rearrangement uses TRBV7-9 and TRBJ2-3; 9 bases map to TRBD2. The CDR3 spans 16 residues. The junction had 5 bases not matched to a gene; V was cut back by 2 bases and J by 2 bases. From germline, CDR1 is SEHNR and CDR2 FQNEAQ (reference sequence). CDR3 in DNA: TGTGCCAGCAGCTTAAGAATGGGACTAGCCACAGATACGCAGTATTTT. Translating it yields CASSLRMGLATDTQYF.

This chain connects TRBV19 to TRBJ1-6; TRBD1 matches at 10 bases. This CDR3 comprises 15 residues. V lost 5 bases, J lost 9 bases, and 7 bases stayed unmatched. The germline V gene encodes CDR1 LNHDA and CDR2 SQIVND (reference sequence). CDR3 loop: CASSLRDRGSSPLHF. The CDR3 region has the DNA TGTGCCAGTAGTCTCCGGGACAGGGGCAGTTCACCCCTCCACTTT.

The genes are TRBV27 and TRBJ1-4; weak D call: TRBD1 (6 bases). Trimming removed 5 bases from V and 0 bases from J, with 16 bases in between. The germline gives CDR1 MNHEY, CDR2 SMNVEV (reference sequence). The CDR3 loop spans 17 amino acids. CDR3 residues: CASSAWTVGPTNEKLFF. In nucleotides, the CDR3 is TGTGCCAGCAGTGCGTGGACAGTGGGTCCAACTAATGAAAAACTGTTTTTT.

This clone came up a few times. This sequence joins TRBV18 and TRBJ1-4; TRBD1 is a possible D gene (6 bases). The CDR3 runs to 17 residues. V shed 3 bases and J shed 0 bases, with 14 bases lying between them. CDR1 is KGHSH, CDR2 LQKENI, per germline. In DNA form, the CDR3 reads TGTGCCAGCTCACCCGGGAGGACAGCTGCAACTAATGAAAAACTGTTTTTT. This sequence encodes CASSPGRTAATNEKLFF.